Presented here are 31 T cell receptor beta chains from one specimen sequenced in a study of blood T cell repertoires in COVID-19. The data were produced by immunoSEQ multiplex PCR, yet TCRdb's version contains in-frame clones alone and is incomplete. The sample contains about 74,000 clones, 80% to 90% of which appear only once. The sequenced sample was peripheral blood. The receptors shown here come from a woman of 80 years or more with active or convalescent COVID-19.

The chain employs TRBV24-1 and TRBJ2-3; 9 bases agree with TRBD1. The trim removed 9 bases at V and 8 bases at J, leaving 8 bases unmatched. CDR1 and CDR2 from the germline V gene are KGHDR and SFDVKD. The CDR3 runs 13 residues. Here the CDR3 reads CATWDRVTGTQYF. The DNA for the CDR3 is TGTGCCACCTGGGACAGGGTCACCGGTACGCAGTATTTT.

The CDR3 nucleotides read TGTGCCAGCAGGGCGACGGAGGGGATTTCACCCCTCCACTTT. Encoded protein: CASRATEGISPLHF. The gene calls are TRBV2 and TRBJ1-6, with a tentative D call TRBD1 (5 bases). In germline, CDR1 is SNHLY, CDR2 FYNNEI. V was shortened by 6 bases and J by 9 bases, with 15 bases between the two germline ends. The CDR3 spans 14 residues.

This clone was counted once. This chain connects TRBV5-1 to TRBJ1-5, with D uncertain. V was shortened by 5 bases and J by 0 bases, with 12 bases between the two germline ends. The CDR3 has 15 amino acids. Per germline, CDR1 SGHRS and CDR2 YFSETQ. CDR3 sequence (DNA): TGCGCCAGCAGGCGGGATAGTTATAGCAATCAGCCCCAGCATTTT. It specifies CASRRDSYSNQPQHF.

The chain uses TRBV29-1 and TRBJ2-2; D not resolved. Per germline, CDR1 SQVTM and CDR2 ANQGSEA. V lost 3 bases and J 4 bases, leaving 9 bases between the germline ends. The CDR3 covers 13 residues. CDR3 residues: CSVDPTGTGELFF. CDR3 nucleotide sequence: TGCAGCGTTGATCCGACGGGCACCGGGGAGCTGTTTTTT.

The rearrangement uses TRBV7-8 and TRBJ1-2; no clear D. Trimming cost V 5 bases and J 4 bases, with 11 bases left between them. The germline gives CDR1 SGHVS, CDR2 FQNEAQ. This CDR3 has 13 amino acids. The CDR3 sequence: CASSLPRGYGYTF. The DNA of the CDR3 is TGTGCCAGCAGCCTACCACGGGGCTATGGCTACACCTTC.

The chain carries TRBV19 and TRBJ2-7; 8 nucleotides match TRBD1. Germline V gene sequence: CDR1 LNHDA, CDR2 SQIVND (reference sequence). V shed 7 bases, J shed 3 bases, and the junction held 14 bases outside the gene matches. The CDR3 consists of 16 residues. The CDR3 region has the DNA TGTGCCAGTACTAAAGGGGCCGGGACAGGCTACTACGAGCAGTACTTC. This encodes CASTKGAGTGYYEQYF.

The J gene is TRBJ1-1, the V gene TRBV6-6; 10 bases map to TRBD1. The germline CDR1 and CDR2 sequences are MNHNY and SVGAGI (reference sequence). V was clipped by 7 bases and J by 5 bases; unmatched bases: 7. The CDR3 is made up of 14 amino acids. The CDR3 nucleotides read TGTGCCAGCACTGTGACAGGGGGCTTGACTGAAGCTTTCTTT. Its translation is CASTVTGGLTEAFF.

This chain links TRBV30 with TRBJ2-7; 7 bases fit TRBD1. CDR3 length equals 13 residues. Per germline, CDR1 GTSNPN and CDR2 SVGIG (reference sequence). Trimming removed 5 bases from V and 6 bases from J; junction bases left unmatched: 10. The CDR3 loop is CAWDGQAPLEQYF. In nucleotides, the CDR3 is TGTGCCTGGGACGGACAGGCTCCCCTCGAGCAGTACTTC.

CDR3 in amino acids: CASSLVGEETQYF. The DNA for the CDR3 is TGTGCCAGCAGCCTGGTTGGAGAAGAGACCCAGTACTTC. V and J are TRBV5-4 and TRBJ2-5; D gene unclear. V gave up 4 bases and J gave up 3 bases, with 10 bases separating them. CDR1 and CDR2 from the germline V gene are SGHNT and YYREEE (reference sequence). This CDR3 is built from 13 residues.

The rearrangement joins TRBV12-3 or TRBV12-4 to TRBJ1-1; D is ambiguous. The CDR3 length is 13 residues. With 3 bases removed from V and 1 base from J, the gap between germline ends came to 6 bases. The CDR3 protein is CASSFEGNTEAFF. CDR3 nucleotides: TGTGCCAGCAGTTTTGAGGGGAACACTGAAGCTTTCTTT.

Only a few counts were recorded for this clone. This sequence joins TRBV12-3 or TRBV12-4 and TRBJ2-2; perhaps TRBD2 as D (6 bases). The CDR3 consists of 12 residues. V was trimmed by 6 bases and J by 7 bases, leaving 9 bases between them. This CDR3 reads CASSRDFGELFF. Written as DNA, the CDR3 is TGTGCCAGCAGCAGGGACTTCGGGGAGCTGTTTTTT.

The CDR3 DNA is TGTGCCAGCGGGAAGACAGGGGATAATTCACCCCTCCACTTT. It is translated as CASGKTGDNSPLHF. The V and J genes are TRBV19 and TRBJ1-6; TRBD1 aligns across 8 bases. V lost 9 bases to trimming and J lost 5 bases; unmatched junction nucleotides: 6. There are 14 residues in the CDR3. CDR1 is LNHDA, CDR2 SQIVND, per germline (reference sequence).

This chain links TRBV15 with TRBJ2-7; the D gene is possibly TRBD1 (6 bases). Trimming took 0 bases from V and 4 from J, leaving 13 bases between them. From germline, CDR1 is LNHNV and CDR2 YYDKDF (reference sequence). This CDR3 has 15 residues. CDR3 nucleotides: TGTGCCACCAGCAGAGATCTGGACAGAAGGTACGAGCAGTACTTC. This gives the protein CATSRDLDRRYEQYF.

J is TRBJ1-5 and V is TRBV19; D is ambiguous. With 5 bases removed from V and 5 bases from J, the gap between germline ends came to 7 bases. Germline values: CDR1 LNHDA, CDR2 SQIVND (reference sequence). The CDR3 sequence is 12 residues long. The CDR3 loop is CASSSRDQPQHF. CDR3 nucleotides: TGTGCCAGTAGTTCCCGGGATCAGCCCCAGCATTTT.

The chain carries TRBV3-1 (or the pseudogene TRBV3-2) and TRBJ2-5; 10 bases are shared with TRBD1. Germline-derived CDR1 and CDR2 are LGHDT and YNNKEL (reference sequence). CDR3 size: 17 residues. J lost 2 bases, V lost 1 base, and 7 bases had no gene match. CDR3 coding DNA: TGTGCCAGCAGCCAAGGATACCGGGACAGGGGACAAGAGACCCAGTACTTC. This encodes CASSQGYRDRGQETQYF.

The gene calls are TRBV4-1 and TRBJ2-1, with a weak D call TRBD1 (5 bases). In germline, CDR1 is MGHRA, CDR2 YSYEKL. V lost 2 bases and J lost 12, with 14 bases in between. This CDR3 spans 13 amino acids. CDR3 amino acids: CASSQSRNQGQFF. CDR3 in DNA: TGCGCCAGCAGCCAATCTAGGAATCAGGGGCAGTTCTTC.

This clone was seen a few times. The V call is TRBV6-1, the J call TRBJ1-3, with 7 bases matching TRBD1. Germline V CDR1 and CDR2: MNHNS, SASEGT. The CDR3 totals 16 residues. The ends lost 0 bases at V and 4 bases at J; junction bases unmatched: 6. The CDR3 here is CASSEAEGAGGNTIYF. The CDR3, as DNA: TGTGCCAGCAGTGAAGCGGAGGGGGCAGGAGGAAACACCATATATTTT.

This chain joins TRBV5-4 and TRBJ1-1; D call uncertain. Trimming took 4 bases from V and 0 from J, leaving 10 bases between them. The CDR3 contains 14 residues. Germline V gene sequence: CDR1 SGHNT, CDR2 YYREEE (reference sequence). The CDR3 loop is CASSQQVMNTEAFF. CDR3 sequence (DNA): TGTGCCAGCAGCCAGCAGGTCATGAACACTGAAGCTTTCTTT.

V gene TRBV30 combines with J gene TRBJ1-1; 11 nucleotides agree with TRBD1. CDR1 GTSNPN and CDR2 SVGIG come from the germline V gene (reference sequence). With 0 bases clipped from V and 6 bases from J, the junction kept 3 bases outside the gene matches. This CDR3 comprises 14 residues. In DNA, the CDR3 is TGTGCCTGGAGTGTCCCGGGACAGGGGGCTGAAGCTTTCTTT. This sequence encodes CAWSVPGQGAEAFF. Complete variable domain (other parts from reference TRBV30 and TRBJ1-1): SQTIHQWPATLVQPVGSPLSLECTVEGTSNPNLYWYRQAAGRGLQLLFYSVGIGQISSEVPQNLSASRPQDRQFILSSKKLLLSDSGFYLCAWSVPGQGAEAFFGQGTRLTVV.

This clone occurred a few times. The chain links TRBV6-2 or TRBV6-3 to TRBJ1-1, with TRBD1 identical over 8 bases. V lost 5 bases and J lost 2; bases outside the gene matches: 4. The CDR3 loop spans 14 amino acids. The germline gives CDR1 MNHEY, CDR2 SVGEGT. The CDR3 DNA reads as TGTGCCAGCAGTAGGGACAGGATAAACACTGAAGCTTTCTTT. Translation: CASSRDRINTEAFF.

The genes are TRBV30 and TRBJ2-1; weak D call: TRBD2 (5 bases). CDR3 length equals 16 residues. Trimming removed 2 bases at V and 4 bases at J, with 18 bases between. Germline V gene sequence: CDR1 GTSNPN, CDR2 SVGIG (reference sequence). This CDR3 is CAWSKVREPTYNEQFF. CDR3 nucleotides: TGTGCCTGGAGTAAGGTTCGGGAACCCACGTACAATGAGCAGTTCTTC.

This chain connects TRBV3-1 (or the pseudogene TRBV3-2) to TRBJ1-2; D not resolved. V shed 4 bases and J shed 13 bases, with 22 bases lying between them. The CDR3 extends over 14 amino acids. Per the germline V gene, CDR1 is LGHDT and CDR2 is YNNKEL (reference sequence). The CDR3 bases are TGTGCCAGCAGCCCAGTACATGGACTTCGCCAACCCACCTTC. The encoded protein is CASSPVHGLRQPTF.

The chain carries TRBV19 and TRBJ1-6; possible D gene TRBD1, 6 bases. The CDR3 covers 14 residues. The V end lost 7 bases, the J end lost 7 bases, and 14 bases lay between the germline ends. Germline V gives CDR1 LNHDA, CDR2 SQIVND (reference sequence). The CDR3 sequence is CASKNLGGNSPLHF. CDR3 DNA: TGTGCCAGTAAAAATCTAGGGGGAAATTCACCCCTCCACTTT.

The chain joins TRBV9 to TRBJ2-2; 9 bases are a match to TRBD2. Germline lookup yields CDR1 SGDLS and CDR2 YYNGEE. The V segment lost 0 bases and the J segment 4 bases; nucleotides outside the gene matches: 4. The CDR3 runs to 16 residues. In DNA, the CDR3 is TGTGCCAGCAGCGTAGGGCCTAGCGGGGCCACCGGGGAGCTGTTTTTT. This gives the protein CASSVGPSGATGELFF. Complete variable domain (other parts from reference TRBV9 and TRBJ2-2): DSGVTQTPKHLITATGQRVTLRCSPRSGDLSVYWYQQSLDQGLQFLIQYYNGEERAKGNILERFSAQQFPDLHSELNLSSLELGDSALYFCASSVGPSGATGELFFGEGSRLTVL.

This rearrangement joins TRBV6-2 or TRBV6-3 to TRBJ2-7; 7 positions match TRBD1. Losses at the gene ends were 2 bases for V and 2 bases for J; bases not matched to a gene: 9. From germline, CDR1 is MNHEY and CDR2 SVGEGT. This CDR3 comprises 16 residues. The CDR3, as DNA: TGTGCCAGCAGTTACGGAGGACAGGCCTGGCCCTACGAGCAGTACTTC. Translating gives CASSYGGQAWPYEQYF.

The J gene is TRBJ1-1, the V gene TRBV5-4; tentative D call: TRBD1 (5 bases). The CDR3 is made up of 13 amino acids. The germline gives CDR1 SGHNT, CDR2 YYREEE (reference sequence). V dropped 4 bases and J dropped 8 bases, with 15 bases sitting between them. DNA of the CDR3: TGTGCCAGCAGCCCCCGGGGGGAGGGCGAAGCTTTCTTT. This codes for CASSPRGEGEAFF.

The chain employs TRBV29-1 and TRBJ1-2; 7 bases agree with TRBD1. CDR1 is SQVTM and CDR2 is ANQGSEA in the germline V gene. This CDR3 contains 13 residues. V lost 7 bases and J lost 7; bases outside the gene matches: 12. The CDR3 nucleotides are TGCAGCGCACAAGGGGGCTCCGGGGGTGGCTACACCTTC. This translates into CSAQGGSGGGYTF.

V usage is TRBV28 and J usage is TRBJ2-5; 7 bases align to TRBD1. The germline CDR1 and CDR2 sequences are MDHEN and SYDVKM. The CDR3 sequence is 14 residues long. The V segment lost 3 bases and the J segment 4 bases; nucleotides outside the gene matches: 5. The CDR3 region is CASSLQGVTETQYF. CDR3 bases: TGTGCCAGCAGTTTGCAGGGGGTCACAGAGACCCAGTACTTC.

V and J are TRBV7-8 and TRBJ2-7, with 7 positions matching TRBD2. CDR1 is SGHVS and CDR2 is FQNEAQ in the germline V gene. There are 15 residues in the CDR3. V trimming: 5 bases; J trimming: 2 bases; junction bases outside the gene matches: 9. In DNA, the CDR3 is TGTGCCAGCAGCAACCGACTAGCCGATACCTACGAGCAGTACTTC. Residues: CASSNRLADTYEQYF.

The V and J genes are TRBV19 and TRBJ1-3; D call uncertain. The CDR3 is made up of 14 amino acids. Trimming stripped 5 bases from V and 5 bases from J, with 13 bases between. CDR1 and CDR2 (germline): LNHDA, SQIVND (reference sequence). This CDR3 reads CASSLPVSRNTIYF. The CDR3 bases are TGTGCCAGTAGTCTTCCAGTATCCAGAAACACCATATATTTT.

This chain joins TRBV30 and TRBJ2-2; D is possibly TRBD2 (5 bases). Trimming took 4 bases from V and 8 from J, leaving 11 bases between them. This CDR3 comprises 12 residues. In germline, CDR1 is GTSNPN, CDR2 SVGIG (reference sequence). For the CDR3, the DNA is TGTGCCTGGACATTTGCGGGTGGGGAGCTGTTTTTT. It specifies CAWTFAGGELFF.